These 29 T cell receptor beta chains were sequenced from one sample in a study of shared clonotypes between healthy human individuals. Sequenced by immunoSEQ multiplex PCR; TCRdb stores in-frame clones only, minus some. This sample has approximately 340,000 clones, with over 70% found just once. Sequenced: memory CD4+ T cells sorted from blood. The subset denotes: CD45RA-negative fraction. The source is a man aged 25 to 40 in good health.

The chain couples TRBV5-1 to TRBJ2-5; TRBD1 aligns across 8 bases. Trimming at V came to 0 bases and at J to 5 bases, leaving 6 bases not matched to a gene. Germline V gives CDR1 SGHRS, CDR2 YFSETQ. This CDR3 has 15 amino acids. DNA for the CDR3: TGCGCCAGCAGCTTGGGTGACAGGGGAGTGGAGACCCAGTACTTC. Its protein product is CASSLGDRGVETQYF.

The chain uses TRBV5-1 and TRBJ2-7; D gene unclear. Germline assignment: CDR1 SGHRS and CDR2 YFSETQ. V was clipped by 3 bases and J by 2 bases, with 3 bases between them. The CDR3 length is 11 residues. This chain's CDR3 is CASSSAYEQYF. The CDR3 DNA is TGCGCCAGCAGCTCAGCCTACGAGCAGTACTTC.

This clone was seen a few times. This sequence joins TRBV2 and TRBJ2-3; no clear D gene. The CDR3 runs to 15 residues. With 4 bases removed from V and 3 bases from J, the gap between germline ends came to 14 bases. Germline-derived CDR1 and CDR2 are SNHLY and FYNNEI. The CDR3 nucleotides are TGTGCCAGCAGTGCCCAAACGAAAGGAACAGATACGCAGTATTTT. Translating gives CASSAQTKGTDTQYF.

CDR3 sequence (DNA): TGTGCCAGCAGTCAGGACAGGGGGAACGGCAATCAGCCCCAGCATTTT. It is translated as CASSQDRGNGNQPQHF. The chain links TRBV2 to TRBJ1-5, with TRBD1 identical over 10 bases. The CDR3 loop spans 16 amino acids. V shed 5 bases, J shed 2 bases, and the junction held 6 bases outside the gene matches. Germline V gene data show CDR1 as SNHLY and CDR2 as FYNNEI.

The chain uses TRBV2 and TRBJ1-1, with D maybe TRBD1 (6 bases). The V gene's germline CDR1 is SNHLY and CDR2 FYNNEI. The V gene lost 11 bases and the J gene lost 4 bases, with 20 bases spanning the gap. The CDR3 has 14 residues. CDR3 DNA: TGTGCCGGCCAACAGGGACTTCGCTTCACTGAAGCTTTCTTT. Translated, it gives CAGQQGLRFTEAFF.

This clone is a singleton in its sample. This CDR3 reads CASSDSGQLYEQYF. The CDR3 nucleotides read TGTGCCAGCAGTGACTCGGGACAGTTGTACGAGCAGTACTTC. The V call is TRBV6-4, the J call TRBJ2-7, with TRBD1 matching 7 bases. The germline V gene has CDR1 MRHNA and CDR2 SNTAGT. J lost 4 bases, V lost 0 bases, and 3 bases had no gene match. CDR3 length equals 14 residues.

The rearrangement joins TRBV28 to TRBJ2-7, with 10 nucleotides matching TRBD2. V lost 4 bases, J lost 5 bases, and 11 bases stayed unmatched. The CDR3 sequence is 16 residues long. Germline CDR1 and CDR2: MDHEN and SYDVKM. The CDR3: CASSSPASGSFHEQYF. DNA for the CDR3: TGTGCCAGCAGTTCTCCGGCTAGCGGGAGTTTCCACGAGCAGTACTTC.

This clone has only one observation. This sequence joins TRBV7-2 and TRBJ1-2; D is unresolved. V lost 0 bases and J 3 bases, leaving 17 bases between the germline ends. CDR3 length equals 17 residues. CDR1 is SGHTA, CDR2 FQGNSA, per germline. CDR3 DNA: TGTGCCAGCAGCTTAGCCGTCTGGACTTCGGGCGACTATGGCTACACCTTC. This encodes CASSLAVWTSGDYGYTF. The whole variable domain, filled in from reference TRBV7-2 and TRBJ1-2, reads GAGVSQSPSNKVTEKGKDVELRCDPISGHTALYWYRQSLGQGLEFLIYFQGNSAPDKSGLPSDRFSAERTGGSVSTLTIQRTQQEDSAVYLCASSLAVWTSGDYGYTFGSGTRLTVV.

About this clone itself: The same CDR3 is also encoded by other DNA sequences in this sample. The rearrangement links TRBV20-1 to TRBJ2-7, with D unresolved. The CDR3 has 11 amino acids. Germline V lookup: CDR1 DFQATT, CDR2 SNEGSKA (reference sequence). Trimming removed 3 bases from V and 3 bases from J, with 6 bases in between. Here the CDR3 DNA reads TGCAGTGCTAGGCTCCTCTACGAGCAGTACTTC. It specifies CSARLLYEQYF.

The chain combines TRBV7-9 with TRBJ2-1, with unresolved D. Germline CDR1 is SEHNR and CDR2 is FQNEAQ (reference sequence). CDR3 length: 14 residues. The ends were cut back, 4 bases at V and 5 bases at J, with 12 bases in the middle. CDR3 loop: CASSWSGTNNEQFF. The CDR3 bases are TGTGCCAGCAGCTGGTCCGGTACAAACAATGAGCAGTTCTTC.

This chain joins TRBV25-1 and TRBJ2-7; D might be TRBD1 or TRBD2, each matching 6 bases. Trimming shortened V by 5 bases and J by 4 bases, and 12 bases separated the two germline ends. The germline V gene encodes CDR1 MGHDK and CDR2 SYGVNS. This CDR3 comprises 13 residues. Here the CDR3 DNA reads TGTGCCAGCAGTCAAACAGGGAGGTACGAGCAGTACTTC. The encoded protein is CASSQTGRYEQYF.

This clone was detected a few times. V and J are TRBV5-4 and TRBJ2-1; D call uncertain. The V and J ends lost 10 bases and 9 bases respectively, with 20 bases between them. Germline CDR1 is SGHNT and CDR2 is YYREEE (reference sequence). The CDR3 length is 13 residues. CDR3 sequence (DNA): TGTGCCGTCCGGCGGTCAACCTTACGTGAGCAGTTCTTC. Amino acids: CAVRRSTLREQFF.

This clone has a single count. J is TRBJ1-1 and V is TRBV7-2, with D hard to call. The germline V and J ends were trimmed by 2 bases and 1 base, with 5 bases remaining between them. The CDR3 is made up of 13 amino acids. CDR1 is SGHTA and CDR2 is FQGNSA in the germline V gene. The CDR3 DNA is TGTGCCAGCAGCTTAATAGGGAACACTGAAGCTTTCTTT. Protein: CASSLIGNTEAFF.

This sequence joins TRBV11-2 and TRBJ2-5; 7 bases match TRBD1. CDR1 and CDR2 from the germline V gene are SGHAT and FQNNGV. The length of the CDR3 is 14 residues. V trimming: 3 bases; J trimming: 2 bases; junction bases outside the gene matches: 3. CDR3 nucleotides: TGTGCCAGCAGCTTTTCAGGGGGTCAAGAGACCCAGTACTTC. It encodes CASSFSGGQETQYF.

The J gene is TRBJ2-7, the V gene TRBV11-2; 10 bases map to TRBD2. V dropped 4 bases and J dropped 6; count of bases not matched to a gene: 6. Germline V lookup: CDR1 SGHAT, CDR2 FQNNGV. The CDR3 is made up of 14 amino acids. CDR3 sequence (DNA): TGTGCCAGCAGCTCCAGGGGACTAGCGACCGAGCAGTACTTC. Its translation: CASSSRGLATEQYF.

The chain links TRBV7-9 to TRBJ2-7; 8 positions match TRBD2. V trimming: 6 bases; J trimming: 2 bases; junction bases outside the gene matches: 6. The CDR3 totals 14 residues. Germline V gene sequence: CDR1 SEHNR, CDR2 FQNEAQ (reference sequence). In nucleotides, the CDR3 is TGTGCCAGCAGGAAAAGCGGGAGCGCCTACGAGCAGTACTTC. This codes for CASRKSGSAYEQYF.

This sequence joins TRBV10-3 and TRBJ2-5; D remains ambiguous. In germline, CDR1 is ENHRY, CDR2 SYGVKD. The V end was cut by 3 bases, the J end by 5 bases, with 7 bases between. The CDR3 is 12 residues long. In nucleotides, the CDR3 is TGTGCCATCAGTGAAGGATACGAGACCCAGTACTTC. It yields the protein CAISEGYETQYF.

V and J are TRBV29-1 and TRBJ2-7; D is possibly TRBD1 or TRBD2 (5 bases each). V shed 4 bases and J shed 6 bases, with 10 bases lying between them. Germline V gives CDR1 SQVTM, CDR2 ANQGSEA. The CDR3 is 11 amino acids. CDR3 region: CSVGGSGEQYF. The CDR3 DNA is TGCAGCGTTGGGGGGTCGGGCGAGCAGTACTTC.

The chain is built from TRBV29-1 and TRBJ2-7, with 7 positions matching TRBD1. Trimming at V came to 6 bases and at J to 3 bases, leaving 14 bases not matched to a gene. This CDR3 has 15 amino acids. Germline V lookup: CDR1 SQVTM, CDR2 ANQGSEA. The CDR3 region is CSVHTVQGRSYEQYF. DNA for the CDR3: TGCAGCGTACATACTGTACAGGGGCGTAGCTACGAGCAGTACTTC.

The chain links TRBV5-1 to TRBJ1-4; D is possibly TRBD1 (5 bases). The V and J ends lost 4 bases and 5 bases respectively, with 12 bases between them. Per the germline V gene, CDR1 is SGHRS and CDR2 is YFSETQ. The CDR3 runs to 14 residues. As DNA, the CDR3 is TGCGCCAGCAGCGCGACAGTCCCAAATGAAAAACTGTTTTTT. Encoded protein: CASSATVPNEKLFF.

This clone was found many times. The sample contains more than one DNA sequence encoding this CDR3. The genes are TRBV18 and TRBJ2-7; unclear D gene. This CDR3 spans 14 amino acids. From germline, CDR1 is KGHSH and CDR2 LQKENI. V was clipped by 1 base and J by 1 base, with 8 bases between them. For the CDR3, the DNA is TGTGCCAGCTCACCACGAACGGATTCCTACGAGCAGTACTTC. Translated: CASSPRTDSYEQYF.

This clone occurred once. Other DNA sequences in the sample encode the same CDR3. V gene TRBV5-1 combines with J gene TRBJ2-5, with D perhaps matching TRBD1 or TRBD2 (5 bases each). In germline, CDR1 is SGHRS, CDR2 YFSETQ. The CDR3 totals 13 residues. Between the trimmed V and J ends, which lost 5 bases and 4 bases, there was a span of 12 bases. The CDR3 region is CASSFPGRETQYF. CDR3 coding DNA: TGCGCCAGCAGTTTTCCGGGGCGAGAGACCCAGTACTTC.

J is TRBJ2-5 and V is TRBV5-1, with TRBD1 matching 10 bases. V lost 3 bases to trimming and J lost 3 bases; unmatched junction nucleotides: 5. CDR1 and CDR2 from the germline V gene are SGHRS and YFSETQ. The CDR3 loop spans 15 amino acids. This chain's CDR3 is CASSSGQGKEETQYF. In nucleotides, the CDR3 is TGCGCCAGCAGCTCGGGACAGGGGAAGGAAGAGACCCAGTACTTC.

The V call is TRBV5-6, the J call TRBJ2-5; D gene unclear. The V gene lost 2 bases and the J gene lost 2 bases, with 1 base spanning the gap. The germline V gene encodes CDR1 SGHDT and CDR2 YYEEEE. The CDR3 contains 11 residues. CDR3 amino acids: CASSLQETQYF. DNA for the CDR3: TGTGCCAGCAGCTTACAAGAGACCCAGTACTTC.

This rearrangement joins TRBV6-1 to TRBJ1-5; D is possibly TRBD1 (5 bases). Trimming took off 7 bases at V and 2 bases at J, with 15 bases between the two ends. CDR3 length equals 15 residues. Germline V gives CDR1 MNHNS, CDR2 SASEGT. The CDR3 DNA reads TGTGCCAGCACCGCGACAGCGGATCGCAATCAGCCCCAGCATTTT. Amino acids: CASTATADRNQPQHF.

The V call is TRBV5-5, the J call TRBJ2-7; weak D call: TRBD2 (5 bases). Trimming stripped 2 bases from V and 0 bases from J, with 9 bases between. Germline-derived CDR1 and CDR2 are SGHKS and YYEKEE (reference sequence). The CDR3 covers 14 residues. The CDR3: CASSLSGSSYEQYF. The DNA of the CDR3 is TGTGCCAGCAGCTTAAGCGGCAGCTCCTACGAGCAGTACTTC. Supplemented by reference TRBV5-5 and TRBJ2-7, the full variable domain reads DAGVTQSPTHLIKTRGQQVTLRCSPISGHKSVSWYQQVLGQGPQFIFQYYEKEERGRGNFPDRFSARQFPNYSSELNVNALLLGDSALYLCASSLSGSSYEQYFGPGTRLTVT.

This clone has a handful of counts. As DNA, the CDR3 is TGTGCCAGCAGCTATGGGGGGACTCAGCCCCAGCATTTT. Its protein is CASSYGGTQPQHF. This rearrangement joins TRBV7-2 to TRBJ1-5, with a weak D call TRBD1 (5 bases). V lost 4 bases, J lost 6 bases, and 10 bases lay in between. CDR1 is SGHTA, CDR2 FQGNSA, per germline. The CDR3 spans 13 residues.

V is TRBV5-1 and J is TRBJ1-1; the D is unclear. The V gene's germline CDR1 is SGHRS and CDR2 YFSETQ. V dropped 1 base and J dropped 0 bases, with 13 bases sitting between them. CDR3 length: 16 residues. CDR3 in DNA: TGCGCCAGCAGCTTGCCTAAAGGGCCTATGAACACTGAAGCTTTCTTT. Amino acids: CASSLPKGPMNTEAFF.

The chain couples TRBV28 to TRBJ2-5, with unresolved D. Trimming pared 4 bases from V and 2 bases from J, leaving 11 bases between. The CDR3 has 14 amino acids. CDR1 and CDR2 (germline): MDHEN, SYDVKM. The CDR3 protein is CASSSLVGQETQYF. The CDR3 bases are TGTGCCAGCAGTTCCCTAGTTGGACAAGAGACCCAGTACTTC.